The TCR beta chain described here comes from a study of T cell changes during pregnancy in multiple sclerosis. Using immunoSEQ multiplex PCR, the repertoire was profiled, and TCRdb retains in-frame clones only, with some absent. Of roughly 42,000 clones listed, roughly nine tenths were seen once; the top ten hold approximately 0.62%. This CDR3 comprises 15 residues. The V gene's germline CDR1 is SGDLS and CDR2 YYNGEE. V dropped 4 bases and J dropped 1 base, with 14 bases sitting between them. The sequence derives from a female donor with multiple sclerosis, enrolled in a pregnancy study. The rearrangement joins TRBV9 to TRBJ1-1; no clear D. Source: CD4+ T cells from peripheral blood mononuclear cells, taken in the first trimester of pregnancy. CDR3 sequence (DNA): TGTGCCAGCAGCCCTCGGGATGCAACGAACACTGAAGCTTTCTTT. This sequence encodes CASSPRDATNTEAFF.